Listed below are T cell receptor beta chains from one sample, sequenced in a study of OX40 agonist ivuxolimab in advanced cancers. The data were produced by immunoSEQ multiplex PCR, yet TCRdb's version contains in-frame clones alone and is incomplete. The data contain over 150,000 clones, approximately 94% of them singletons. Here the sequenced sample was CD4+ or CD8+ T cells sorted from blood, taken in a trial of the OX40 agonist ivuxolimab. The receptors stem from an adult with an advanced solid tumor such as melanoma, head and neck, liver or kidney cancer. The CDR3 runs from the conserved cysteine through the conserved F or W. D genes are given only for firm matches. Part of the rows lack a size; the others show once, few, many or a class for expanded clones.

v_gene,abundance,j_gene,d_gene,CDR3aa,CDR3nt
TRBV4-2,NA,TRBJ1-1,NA,CASSQEGNSANTEAFF,TGTGCCAGCAGCCAAGAAGGAAACAGTGCGAACACTGAAGCTTTCTTT
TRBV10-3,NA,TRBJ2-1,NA,CAIGVGQSQYNEQFF,TGTGCCATTGGGGTTGGGCAGTCCCAATACAATGAGCAGTTCTTC
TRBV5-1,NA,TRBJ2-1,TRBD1,CASSLTGQGTYNEQFF,TGCGCCAGCAGCTTGACTGGACAGGGGACTTACAATGAGCAGTTCTTC
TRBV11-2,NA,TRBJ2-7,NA,CASSSTRGNYEQYF,TGTGCCAGCAGCTCGACTAGAGGAAACTACGAGCAGTACTTC
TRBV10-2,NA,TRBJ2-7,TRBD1,CASNTGQGAYEQYF,TGCGCCAGCAACACGGGACAGGGGGCCTACGAGCAGTACTTC
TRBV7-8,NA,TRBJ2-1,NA,CASSFRWRGQVDEQFF,TGTGCCAGCAGCTTCCGCTGGCGGGGGCAGGTTGATGAGCAGTTCTTC
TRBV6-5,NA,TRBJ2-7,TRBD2,CASGGGSEQYF,TGTGCCAGCGGCGGGGGTTCCGAGCAGTACTTC
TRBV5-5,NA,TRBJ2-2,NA,CASSLAPTGELFF,TGTGCCAGCAGCTTGGCCCCCACCGGGGAGCTGTTTTTT
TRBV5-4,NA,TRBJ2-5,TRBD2,CASSFSLAGSETQYF,TGTGCCAGCAGCTTCAGCCTAGCGGGCTCAGAGACCCAGTACTTC
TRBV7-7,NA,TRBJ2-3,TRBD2,CASSPQGGFADTQYF,TGTGCTAGCAGCCCCCAGGGAGGGTTCGCAGATACGCAGTATTTT
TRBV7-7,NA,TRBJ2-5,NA,CASSLGLEETQYF,TGTGCCAGCAGCTTAGGTTTGGAAGAGACCCAGTACTTC
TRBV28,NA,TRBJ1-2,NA,CASSPSIGTGNYGYTF,TGTGCCAGCAGTCCCTCGATCGGGACGGGAAACTATGGCTACACCTTC
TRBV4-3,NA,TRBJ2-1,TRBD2,CASSQGGGTYNEQFF,TGCGCCAGCAGCCAAGGCGGGGGGACCTACAATGAGCAGTTCTTC
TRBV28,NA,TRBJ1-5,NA,CASSPHGDHQPQHF,TGTGCCAGCAGTCCCCATGGGGACCATCAGCCCCAGCATTTT
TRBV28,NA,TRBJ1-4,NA,CASSLQDRHNEKLFF,TGTGCCAGCAGTTTGCAAGACAGGCATAATGAAAAACTGTTTTTT
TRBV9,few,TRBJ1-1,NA,CASSVSRNTEAFF,TGTGCCAGCAGCGTGTCGAGGAACACTGAAGCTTTCTTT
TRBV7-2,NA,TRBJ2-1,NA,CASSPWRGRYNEQFF,TGTGCCAGCAGCCCCTGGAGGGGACGGTACAATGAGCAGTTCTTC
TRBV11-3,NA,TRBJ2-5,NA,CASSSGQQETQYF,TGTGCCAGCAGCTCCGGACAGCAAGAGACCCAGTACTTC
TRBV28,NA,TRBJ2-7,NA,CASSLSVGPYEQYF,TGTGCCAGCAGTTTATCTGTGGGGCCCTACGAGCAGTACTTC
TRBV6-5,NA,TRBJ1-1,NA,CASSPTMNTEAFF,TGTGCCAGCAGCCCAACCATGAACACTGAAGCTTTCTTT
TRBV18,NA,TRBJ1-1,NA,CASSPRVVNTEAFF,TGTGCCAGCTCACCACGGGTTGTGAACACTGAAGCTTTCTTT
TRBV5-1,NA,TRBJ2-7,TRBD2,CASSFTSGSSYEQYF,TGCGCCAGCAGCTTCACTAGCGGGAGTTCCTACGAGCAGTACTTC
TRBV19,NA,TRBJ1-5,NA,CASSIDGQGGNQPQHF,TGTGCCAGTAGTATAGACGGACAAGGGGGCAATCAGCCCCAGCATTTT
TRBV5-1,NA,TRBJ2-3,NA,CASSFAPSPTDTQYF,TGCGCCAGCAGCTTTGCGCCATCTCCCACGGATACGCAGTATTTT
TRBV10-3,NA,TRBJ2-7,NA,CAIRQGGVEEQYF,TGTGCCATCAGGCAGGGGGGGGTGGAGGAGCAGTACTTC
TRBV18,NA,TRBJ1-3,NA,CASSPSNSLRGVGNTIYF,TGTGCCAGCTCACCCTCCAACAGCCTAAGGGGTGTCGGAAACACCATATATTTT
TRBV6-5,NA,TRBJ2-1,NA,CASSYSKLGNEQFF,TGTGCCAGCAGTTACTCGAAGCTGGGCAATGAGCAGTTCTTC
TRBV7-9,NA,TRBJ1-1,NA,CASSSMLGGTEAFF,TGTGCCAGCAGCTCAATGTTGGGGGGCACTGAAGCTTTCTTT
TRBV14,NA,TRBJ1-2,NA,CASGRGSGYTF,TGTGCCAGCGGAAGGGGGTCGGGCTACACCTTC
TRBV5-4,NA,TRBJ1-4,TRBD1,CASRLDRGHEKLFF,TGTGCCAGCAGGTTGGACAGGGGACATGAAAAACTGTTTTTT
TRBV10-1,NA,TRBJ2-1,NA,CASSEPRGEQFF,TGCGCCAGCAGTGAGCCCCGGGGGGAGCAGTTCTTC
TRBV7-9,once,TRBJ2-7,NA,CASSLGGAVDEQYF,TGTGCCAGCAGCTTAGGCGGGGCGGTCGACGAGCAGTACTTC
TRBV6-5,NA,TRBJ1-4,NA,CASRGTGRKLFF,TGTGCCAGCAGGGGTACAGGGAGGAAACTGTTTTTT
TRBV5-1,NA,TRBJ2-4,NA,CASKEGGIENIQYF,TGCGCCAGCAAGGAAGGAGGGATTGAAAACATTCAGTACTTC
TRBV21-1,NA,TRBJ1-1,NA,CASSAHRGRKAEAFF,TGTGCCAGCAGCGCCCACAGGGGGCGCAAGGCTGAAGCTTTCTTT
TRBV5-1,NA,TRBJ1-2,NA,CASSSTRGGNYGYTF,TGCGCCAGCAGCTCCACAAGGGGCGGAAACTATGGCTACACCTTC
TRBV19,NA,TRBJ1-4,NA,CASSMGRGPLSDKLFF,TGTGCCAGTAGTATGGGTAGGGGCCCTCTTTCCGATAAACTGTTTTTT
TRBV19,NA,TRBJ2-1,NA,CASSIIAPYNEQFF,TGTGCCAGTAGTATCATCGCCCCCTACAATGAGCAGTTCTTC
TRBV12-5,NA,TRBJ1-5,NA,CASGDSNQPQHF,TGTGCTAGTGGTGATAGCAATCAGCCCCAGCATTTT
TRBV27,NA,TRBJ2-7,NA,CASSFLFSYEQYF,TGTGCCAGCAGTTTTCTTTTTTCCTACGAGCAGTACTTC
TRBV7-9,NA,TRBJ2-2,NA,CASSDGGELFF,TGTGCCAGCAGCGACGGGGGGGAGCTGTTTTTT
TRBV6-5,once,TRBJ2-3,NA,CATHDRKVTDTQYF,TGTGCCACCCATGACAGGAAAGTCACAGATACGCAGTATTTT
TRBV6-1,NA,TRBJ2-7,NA,CASSAGRRDYEQYF,TGTGCCAGCAGTGCTGGGCGTCGAGACTACGAGCAGTACTTC
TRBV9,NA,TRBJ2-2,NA,CASSVEEGRYTGELFF,TGTGCCAGCAGCGTAGAGGAGGGAAGGTACACCGGGGAGCTGTTTTTT
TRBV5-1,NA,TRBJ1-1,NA,CASSFRGEWAEAFF,TGCGCCAGCAGCTTTCGGGGAGAGTGGGCTGAAGCTTTCTTT
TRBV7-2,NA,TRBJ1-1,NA,CASSLRQPSMNTEAFF,TGTGCCAGCAGCCTCCGACAGCCATCCATGAACACTGAAGCTTTCTTT
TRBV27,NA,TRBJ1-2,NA,CASSLSQGLGGYTF,TGTGCCAGCAGTTTATCGCAGGGTCTGGGTGGCTACACCTTC
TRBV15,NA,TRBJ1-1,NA,CATSSSFDGEAFF,TGTGCCACCAGCAGCAGTTTTGATGGTGAAGCTTTCTTT
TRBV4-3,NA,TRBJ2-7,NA,CASSQDSVGISSYEQYF,TGCGCCAGCAGCCAAGATAGTGTCGGGATAAGCTCCTACGAGCAGTACTTC
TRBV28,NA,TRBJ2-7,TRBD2,CASSVSGRSYEQYF,TGTGCCAGCAGTGTAAGCGGGAGGAGTTACGAGCAGTACTTC
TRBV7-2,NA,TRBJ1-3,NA,CASSPFGGNTIYF,TGTGCCAGCAGCCCCTTCGGTGGAAACACCATATATTTT
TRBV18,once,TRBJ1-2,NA,CASSPMGGSSYGYTF,TGTGCCAGCTCACCAATGGGGGGCAGTTCCTATGGCTACACCTTC
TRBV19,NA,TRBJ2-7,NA,CASSIGRGRGDEQYF,TGTGCCAGTAGTATTGGCCGGGGGCGCGGTGACGAGCAGTACTTC